This TCR beta chain was recorded in a study of blood T cell repertoires in COVID-19. Study overall: Acute-phase and convalescent COVID-19 samples originated in the United States, Italy and Spain. The analysed material was cDNA or gDNA that came from T cells, B-cell-depleted T cells, or PBMCs.

As processed by the authors: Amplified reference gene primers provided the basis for estimating nucleated cell counts. Data came from immunoSEQ multiplex PCR; TCRdb stores just in-frame clones and leaves some out. V and J calls and clone size are given by that table; D and trimming were obtained from the DNA. The data contain a few hundred thousand clones, around 84% of them singletons. The CDR3 is 13 residues long. Unmatched junction bases numbered 4, after V lost 8 bases and J lost 6 bases. The germline V gene has CDR1 MNHEY and CDR2 SVGAGI. This clone was detected a few times. Specimen: peripheral blood. This TCR came from a woman younger than 30 with acute or convalescent COVID-19. The rearrangement joins TRBV6-5 to TRBJ2-1; 10 positions agree with TRBD1. The CDR3 sequence: CASLGQGVNEQFF. The CDR3 DNA is TGTGCCAGCCTTGGACAGGGGGTCAATGAGCAGTTCTTC.